This is a list of T cell receptor beta chains from one sample in a study of shared clonotypes between healthy human individuals. Some clones are missing from TCRdb's copy, which holds only in-frame ones; the method was immunoSEQ multiplex PCR. This table holds over 700,000 clones, 72% found once. The material sequenced was memory CD4+ T cells sorted from blood. The receptors were gathered from a woman in her thirties in good health. CDR3s include the opening cysteine and the closing phenylalanine or tryptophan. D genes are given only for firm matches. The size field is filled for only some rows; it gives once, few, many or a size class.

J,V,D,size,CDR3,DNA
TRBJ2-1,TRBV7-2,TRBD2,NA,CASSLGGGGNEQFF,TGTGCCAGCAGCTTAGGGGGGGGTGGCAATGAGCAGTTCTTC
TRBJ1-1,TRBV25-1,NA,NA,CASSDPWTGTGAFF,TGTGCCAGCAGTGACCCCTGGACTGGTACCGGGGCTTTCTTT
TRBJ1-2,TRBV2,NA,NA,CASSEARANYGYTF,TGTGCCAGCAGTGAGGCCAGGGCTAACTATGGCTACACCTTC
TRBJ1-1,TRBV7-9,NA,few,CAKSDINTEAFF,TGTGCCAAGTCCGACATAAACACTGAAGCTTTCTTT
TRBJ1-4,TRBV4-2,TRBD1,NA,CASSQGQGLSEKLFF,TGTGCCAGCAGCCAGGGACAGGGGTTAAGTGAAAAACTGTTTTTT
TRBJ2-5,TRBV2,NA,NA,CASSGTGETQYF,TGTGCCAGCAGTGGTACAGGAGAGACCCAGTACTTC
TRBJ2-7,TRBV27,NA,NA,CASSRRDGPYEQYF,TGTGCCAGCAGCCGAAGGGACGGACCCTACGAGCAGTACTTC
TRBJ2-1,TRBV2,NA,once,CASRSGSSSYNEQFF,TGTGCCAGCAGGTCGGGCTCCAGCTCCTACAATGAGCAGTTCTTC
TRBJ2-7,TRBV6-1,NA,NA,CASSDPTGYEQYF,TGTGCCAGCAGTGACCCGACCGGTTACGAGCAGTACTTC
TRBJ1-5,TRBV27,TRBD1,NA,CASRIIGTGDYQPQHF,TGTGCCAGCAGGATAATCGGGACAGGGGATTATCAGCCCCAGCATTTT
TRBJ2-1,TRBV30,TRBD2,few,CAWSVGLVSSYNEQFF,TGTGCCTGGAGTGTAGGACTAGTTAGCTCCTACAATGAGCAGTTCTTC
TRBJ2-7,TRBV29-1,NA,NA,CSVKKGGVTGVEQYF,TGCAGCGTCAAAAAGGGAGGGGTAACAGGGGTCGAGCAGTACTTC
TRBJ2-3,TRBV7-2,NA,NA,CASSMGASTDTQYF,TGTGCCAGCAGCATGGGGGCCAGCACAGATACGCAGTATTTT
TRBJ2-2,TRBV19,NA,NA,CASIGQPSTGELFF,TGTGCCAGTATCGGACAGCCCAGCACCGGGGAGCTGTTTTTT
TRBJ2-3,TRBV21-1,NA,NA,CASSRYGSLSDTQYF,TGTGCCAGCAGTAGGTACGGGAGTCTGTCCGATACGCAGTATTTT
TRBJ1-1,TRBV6-5,NA,NA,CASRSRGEEAFF,TGTGCCAGCAGATCCCGAGGAGAAGAAGCTTTCTTT
TRBJ2-7,TRBV18,NA,few,CASSSGSLVDEQYF,TGTGCCAGCTCATCCGGCTCACTAGTCGACGAGCAGTACTTC
TRBJ2-2,TRBV20-1,NA,NA,CSARSTGELFF,TGCAGTGCTAGAAGTACCGGGGAGCTGTTTTTT
TRBJ2-7,TRBV14,TRBD2,NA,CASSPSRLAGVYEQYF,TGTGCCAGCAGCCCAAGTCGCCTAGCGGGAGTATACGAGCAGTACTTC
TRBJ2-7,TRBV5-6,TRBD1,NA,CASSARGRGDEQYF,TGTGCCAGCAGCGCCAGGGGGCGCGGGGACGAGCAGTACTTC
TRBJ1-2,TRBV5-6,NA,once,CASSFLDTNYGYTF,TGTGCCAGCAGCTTCCTCGATACTAACTATGGCTACACCTTC
TRBJ2-5,TRBV19,NA,once,CASTPGGGAWETQYF,TGTGCCAGTACCCCCGGAGGGGGCGCATGGGAGACCCAGTACTTC
TRBJ1-2,TRBV9,NA,NA,CASSVSPVVQGGDYGYTF,TGTGCCAGCAGCGTATCTCCCGTAGTACAGGGAGGTGACTATGGCTACACCTTC
TRBJ2-5,TRBV27,NA,NA,CASSLLFGALETQYF,TGTGCCAGCAGTTTGTTGTTCGGGGCCCTGGAGACCCAGTACTTC
TRBJ1-2,TRBV11-2,TRBD1,NA,CASSLAGTGYGYTF,TGTGCCAGCAGCTTAGCAGGGACAGGCTATGGCTACACCTTC
TRBJ1-2,TRBV5-1,NA,NA,CASSYGNSAGYTF,TGCGCCAGCAGCTACGGGAATTCTGCTGGCTACACCTTC
TRBJ2-7,TRBV7-7,TRBD2,once,CASSPAGVLYEQYF,TGTGCCAGCAGCCCCGCGGGAGTTCTCTACGAGCAGTACTTC
TRBJ2-7,TRBV28,TRBD1,NA,CASTPAGQGNYEQYF,TGTGCCAGCACCCCGGCGGGACAGGGAAACTACGAGCAGTACTTC
TRBJ1-1,TRBV7-9,NA,few,CASSWGQNTEAFF,TGTGCCAGCAGCTGGGGACAGAACACTGAAGCTTTCTTT
TRBJ2-1,TRBV10-2,NA,once,CASSDPTVDEQFF,TGCGCCAGCAGTGACCCGACCGTGGATGAGCAGTTCTTC
TRBJ1-2,TRBV7-2,NA,NA,CASSLGHGRGYTF,TGTGCCAGCAGCTTAGGGCACGGGAGGGGCTACACCTTC
TRBJ2-5,TRBV5-4,NA,NA,CASSTDEETQYF,TGTGCCAGCAGTACGGATGAAGAGACCCAGTACTTC
TRBJ1-1,TRBV15,NA,NA,CATSRDLYTEAFF,TGTGCCACCAGCAGAGATTTGTACACTGAAGCTTTCTTT
TRBJ1-1,TRBV18,NA,few,CASSPGRNTEAFF,TGTGCCAGCTCACCGGGACGGAACACTGAAGCTTTCTTT
TRBJ1-1,TRBV7-6,TRBD1,once,CARKHRGCTEAFF,TGTGCCAGGAAACACAGGGGATGCACTGAAGCTTTCTTT
TRBJ2-4,TRBV5-5,TRBD2,NA,CASSLWLAGAQAKNIQYF,TGTGCCAGCAGCTTGTGGCTAGCGGGAGCCCAAGCCAAAAACATTCAGTACTTC
TRBJ2-1,TRBV27,NA,many,CASCRGSHLYNEQFF,TGTGCCAGTTGCCGAGGGAGCCACCTCTACAATGAGCAGTTCTTC
TRBJ2-3,TRBV5-1,NA,NA,CASSLLQGVTDTQYF,TGCGCCAGCAGCTTGTTGCAGGGAGTGACGGATACGCAGTATTTT
TRBJ1-5,TRBV2,NA,NA,CASSAGEDQPQHF,TGTGCCAGCAGTGCTGGGGAGGATCAGCCCCAGCATTTT
TRBJ2-7,TRBV7-3,NA,NA,CASSLTLVWEQYF,TGTGCCAGCAGCTTAACCCTAGTTTGGGAGCAGTACTTC
TRBJ2-7,TRBV14,NA,many,CASSQVQSYEQYF,TGTGCCAGCAGCCAAGTTCAGTCCTACGAGCAGTACTTC
TRBJ2-7,TRBV5-1,TRBD1,NA,CASSSGQGASSYEQYF,TGCGCCAGCAGCTCAGGACAGGGGGCGTCGTCATACGAGCAGTACTTC
TRBJ2-7,TRBV18,NA,NA,CASSPSSYEQYF,TGTGCCAGCTCACCATCTTCCTACGAGCAGTACTTC
TRBJ2-1,TRBV6-5,NA,NA,CASSYRGYNEQFF,TGTGCCAGCAGTTACCGGGGCTACAATGAGCAGTTCTTC
TRBJ2-3,TRBV11-2,NA,NA,CASSLGTSALPGTDTQYF,TGTGCCAGCAGCTTAGGGACTTCCGCGCTTCCCGGTACAGATACGCAGTATTTT
TRBJ2-7,TRBV10-1,NA,many,CASSEKGYEQYF,TGCGCCAGCAGTGAGAAGGGCTACGAGCAGTACTTC
TRBJ2-5,TRBV15,NA,NA,CATSLPGTTQTQYF,TGTGCCACCAGCCTCCCAGGGACCACGCAGACCCAGTACTTC
TRBJ1-2,TRBV29-1,NA,NA,CSVEDRGSYGYTF,TGCAGCGTTGAAGACCGGGGTTCCTATGGCTACACCTTC
TRBJ2-1,TRBV27,TRBD2,NA,CASTTTWVAGGLGNEQFF,TGTGCCAGCACCACCACTTGGGTAGCGGGAGGACTTGGTAATGAGCAGTTCTTC
TRBJ2-5,TRBV28,TRBD1,NA,CASSQYAGTGVDQYF,TGTGCCAGCAGCCAATACGCCGGGACAGGGGTCGACCAGTACTTC
TRBJ2-7,TRBV6-6,TRBD2,NA,CASSYAGDGEQYF,TGTGCCAGCAGTTATGCGGGAGACGGCGAGCAGTACTTC
TRBJ2-5,TRBV7-2,NA,NA,CASSLGVGGNQETQYF,TGTGCCAGCAGCTTAGGGGTCGGGGGAAATCAAGAGACCCAGTACTTC
TRBJ1-4,TRBV6-1,NA,NA,CASSEEGGEKLFF,TGTGCCAGCAGTGAAGAGGGCGGTGAAAAACTGTTTTTT
TRBJ2-7,TRBV2,TRBD1,NA,CASSGTGYYEQYF,TGTGCCAGCAGCGGGACAGGGTACTACGAGCAGTACTTC
TRBJ2-3,TRBV7-3,NA,few,CASSLKGSTDTQYF,TGTGCCAGCAGCTTAAAGGGGAGCACAGATACGCAGTATTTT